This T cell receptor beta chain appears in the sequencing data of a study of blood T cell repertoires in COVID-19. Background on the study: T cells, B-cell-depleted T cells, or PBMCs supplied cDNA or gDNA.

V shed 4 bases, J shed 6 bases, and the junction held 9 bases outside the gene matches. Germline CDR1 SGHNT, CDR2 YYREEE (reference sequence). CDR3 length equals 14 residues. Sequencing was performed with immunoSEQ multiplex PCR; in TCRdb, only in-frame clones are kept and a portion is missing. Of a few hundred thousand clones in the sample, 84% were seen once. The sample was peripheral blood. This sequence originates from a woman aged 40 to 49 who had recovered from COVID-19. The chain employs TRBV5-4 and TRBJ2-7; 8 bases agree with TRBD2. The DNA of the CDR3 is TGTGCCAGCAGCCGGGAGGGACTGCCGGGCGAGCAGTACTTC. Translating gives CASSREGLPGEQYF.